This T cell receptor beta chain is from a study of shared clonotypes between healthy human individuals. The authors distributed each subset's genomic DNA evenly over several immunoSEQ plates. Data came from immunoSEQ multiplex PCR; TCRdb stores just in-frame clones and leaves some out. The sample holds over a million clones, approximately 96% seen once. The trim removed 0 bases at V and 2 bases at J, leaving 3 bases unmatched. Germline CDR1 SGHRS, CDR2 YFSETQ. This CDR3 has 16 amino acids. This clonotype was obtained from a man aged 30 to 45 in good health. Sequenced input: naive CD4+ T cells sorted from blood. Described subset: CD45RA+ positively selected. This chain links TRBV5-1 with TRBJ2-7; 12 bases map to TRBD2. CDR3 in amino acids: CASSLESSGRAYEQYF. The DNA for the CDR3 is TGCGCCAGCAGCTTGGAGTCTAGCGGGAGGGCCTACGAGCAGTACTTC.